These T cell receptor beta chains were read from a single sample in a study of T cells after yellow fever vaccination. TCRdb re-derived calls from the 5' RACE reads in MiXCR, one entry per CDR3 protein. Altogether 78,000 or so distinct CDR3 sequences are present, around 7% being singletons, with the ten largest covering over 25%. Here the sequenced sample was CD8+ T cells sorted from PBMCs, taken around 10 days after the first yellow fever vaccination. The origin of the receptors is a man aged 18-30 years who received the YFV17D yellow fever vaccine. The CDR3 runs from the conserved cysteine through the conserved F or W. The D gene is left open where the match is weak.

TRBJ1-1	TRBV14	.	CASSPYDTYTEAFF
TRBJ2-3	TRBV15	.	CATSRGGGVDTQYF
TRBJ1-1	TRBV12-3/TRBV12-4	.	CASSFMGNTEAFF
TRBJ1-3	TRBV20-1	.	CSARSLQLSGNTIYF
TRBJ2-3	TRBV29-1	.	CSGRGGSTDTQYF
TRBJ1-6	TRBV12-3/TRBV12-4	.	CASSGQYNSPLHF
TRBJ2-3	TRBV20-1	.	CSARDPRDLGSTDTQYF
TRBJ2-4	TRBV20-1	.	CSARDGEFRNIQYF
TRBJ2-1	TRBV4-1	.	CASSQIYSYNEQFF
TRBJ1-2	TRBV30	.	CAWSVYAMHYGYTF
TRBJ1-1	TRBV7-9	.	CASSWWGQIYAFF
TRBJ2-4	TRBV2	.	CASKEGSNIQYF
TRBJ1-1	TRBV12-3/TRBV12-4	.	CASSPGGATEAFF
TRBJ1-1	TRBV29-1	.	CSVPARDYTMNTEAFF
TRBJ1-4	TRBV19	.	CASISSGTGEKLFF
TRBJ2-7	TRBV5-6	TRBD2	CASSWGLAGYYEQYF
TRBJ2-1	TRBV4-2	.	CASSHARGEQFF
TRBJ2-7	TRBV30	TRBD1	CACGQGFDEQYF
TRBJ2-2	TRBV12-3/TRBV12-4	.	CASSPLEASGELFF
TRBJ2-7	TRBV11-1	.	CASSLGDSLYEQYF
TRBJ2-1	TRBV5-1	.	CASSLRGGLFNEQFF
TRBJ2-7	TRBV20-1	TRBD1	CSASTGEAYEQYF
TRBJ1-6	TRBV20-1	.	CSARDGGQINSPLHF
TRBJ2-1	TRBV12-3/TRBV12-4	TRBD1	CASSFVRGQGNEQFF
TRBJ2-7	TRBV4-3	.	CASSLYKGYLNEQYF
TRBJ2-5	TRBV7-3	TRBD2	CAFSLSGLAGVKGKETQYF
TRBJ1-2	TRBV4-1	.	CASRHWGHRLGRYTF
TRBJ2-7	TRBV29-1	.	CSASAGISYEQYF
TRBJ2-3	TRBV12-3/TRBV12-4	.	CASSTASTDTQYF
TRBJ2-7	TRBV7-3	TRBD1	CASSTGQGSSEQYF
TRBJ2-3	TRBV9	.	CASSVVAGDGGTQYF
TRBJ2-5	TRBV19	.	CASSIGNGRGETQYF
TRBJ1-1	TRBV10-2	TRBD1	CASSPRGFRAFF
TRBJ2-1	TRBV7-2	TRBD2	CASSLGLAGGNEQFF
TRBJ2-5	TRBV7-6	TRBD2	CASSRRLFYGGNETQYF
TRBJ2-1	TRBV4-1	.	CASSQRDLLTGDNEQFF
TRBJ1-1	TRBV2	.	CASSDRHRTEAFF
TRBJ1-1	TRBV5-1	.	CASSWTGGGAEAFF
TRBJ2-3	TRBV4-3	.	CASSQVGGPADTQYF
TRBJ2-7	TRBV6-5	TRBD1	CASSHRGSNYEQYF
TRBJ1-4	TRBV18	.	CASSPDGLGFKEKLFF
TRBJ1-5	TRBV4-1	TRBD1	CASSKGASGNQPQHF
TRBJ2-1	TRBV7-9	.	CASSSDEQFF
TRBJ1-5	TRBV7-9	.	CASSYGYSNQPQHF
TRBJ2-7	TRBV10-3	.	CAISDRVSYEQYF
TRBJ1-3	TRBV4-3	.	CASSRTVSSGNTIYF
TRBJ1-1	TRBV5-1	.	CASSLDQGSVTEAFF
TRBJ1-1	TRBV6-1	TRBD1	CASIPFQGQFEAFF
TRBJ2-3	TRBV7-2	.	CASRSVQPDTQYF
TRBJ2-2	TRBV29-1	TRBD2	CSWLAGTGELFF
TRBJ1-4	TRBV4-3	TRBD1	CASSQDQTSGGKLFF
TRBJ2-2	TRBV27	.	CASSLSPEGGTGELFF